The clone carrying this T cell receptor (beta chain) has only one observation. Mismatch with germline at one junction end may stem from a read error. This specimen comes from a study of blood T cell repertoires in COVID-19. At the level of the study: T cells, B-cell-depleted T cells, or PBMCs provided the cDNA or gDNA that served as material.

Some clones are missing from TCRdb's copy, which holds only in-frame ones; the method was immunoSEQ multiplex PCR. The sample yields hundreds of thousands of clones, roughly 80% seen once. Germline V gives CDR1 SGHNT, CDR2 YYREEE (reference sequence). This CDR3 has 14 residues. The chain couples TRBV5-4 to TRBJ2-7; 9 nucleotides align to TRBD2. The sample comprised peripheral blood. This TCR came from a woman older than 75 with active or convalescent COVID-19. The CDR3 bases are TGTGCCAGCAGGTTGGGACTAGCAGATGACGAGCAGTACTTC. Amino acids: CASRLGLADDEQYF.